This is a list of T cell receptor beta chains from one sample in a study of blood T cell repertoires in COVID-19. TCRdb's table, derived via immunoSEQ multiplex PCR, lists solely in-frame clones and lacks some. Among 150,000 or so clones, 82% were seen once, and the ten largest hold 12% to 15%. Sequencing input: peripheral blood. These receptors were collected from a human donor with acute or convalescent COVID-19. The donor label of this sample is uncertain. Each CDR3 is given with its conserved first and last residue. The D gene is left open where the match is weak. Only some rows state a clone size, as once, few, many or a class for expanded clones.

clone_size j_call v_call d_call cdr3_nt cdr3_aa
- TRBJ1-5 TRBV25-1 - TGTGCCAGCAGTGAACCCCTCAGGGATCAGCCCCAGCATTTT CASSEPLRDQPQHF
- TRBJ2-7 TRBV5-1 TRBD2 TGCGCCAGCAGCCCTCTCCCAACAGGGACTAGCGAGCAGTACTTC CASSPLPTGTSEQYF
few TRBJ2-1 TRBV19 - TGTGCCAGTAGTATGGTCAGCTACAATGAGCAGTTCTTC CASSMVSYNEQFF
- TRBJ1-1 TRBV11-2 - TGTGCCAGCAGCCCCGGACTGTCCCCGGGTACTGAAGCTTTCTTT CASSPGLSPGTEAFF
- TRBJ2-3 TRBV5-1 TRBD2 TGCGCCAGCACGTCGACTAGCGGGCTCACAGATACGCAGTATTTT CASTSTSGLTDTQYF
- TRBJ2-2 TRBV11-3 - TGTGCCAGCAGCTCCTCGACTCAACCTCCCAAGCTGTTTTTT CASSSSTQPPKLFF
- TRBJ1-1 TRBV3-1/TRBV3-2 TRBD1 TGTGCCAGCAGCCCGACTGGGACAGGGGTCACTGAAGCTTTCTTT CASSPTGTGVTEAFF
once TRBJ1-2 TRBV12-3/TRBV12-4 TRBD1 TGTGCCAGCAGCCAGGGGGACTATGGCTACACCTTC CASSQGDYGYTF
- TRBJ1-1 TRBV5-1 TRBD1 TGCGCCAGCAGCGGCCTGACAGGGGCGAACACTGAAGCTTTCTTT CASSGLTGANTEAFF
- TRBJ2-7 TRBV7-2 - TGTGCCAGCAGCTTCCGCGGGAACTACGAGCAGTACTTC CASSFRGNYEQYF
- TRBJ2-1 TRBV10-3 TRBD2 TGTGCCATCACGGCGGGGCCCAGCGGGGGGTCTAGGGATGAGCAGTTCTTC CAITAGPSGGSRDEQFF
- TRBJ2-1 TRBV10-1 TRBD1 TGCGCCAGCAGTGTTGGGGGTCCGGGACAGGGGGCACATGAGCAGTTCTTC CASSVGGPGQGAHEQFF
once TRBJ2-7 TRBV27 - TGTGCCAGCAGTTTATCCCCGACGGGGCGGGGCCCTCCCAACGAGCAGTACTTC CASSLSPTGRGPPNEQYF
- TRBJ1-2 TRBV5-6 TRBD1 TGTGCCAGCAGCAAACGGACAGGGCTTTCTAACTATGGCTACACCTTC CASSKRTGLSNYGYTF
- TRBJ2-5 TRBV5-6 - TGTGCCAGCAGCCCGCCCGGGACCAGGGGGACCCAGTACTTC CASSPPGTRGTQYF
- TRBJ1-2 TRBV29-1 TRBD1 TGCAGCGACCATGGAACACGGACAGGGTCTAACTATGGCTACACCTTC CSDHGTRTGSNYGYTF
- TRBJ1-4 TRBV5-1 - TGCGCCAGCAGCACCCTACCAGGCACAAATGAAAAACTGTTTTTT CASSTLPGTNEKLFF
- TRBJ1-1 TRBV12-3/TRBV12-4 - TGTGCCAGCCGCGGCTTATACACTGAAGCTTTCTTT CASRGLYTEAFF
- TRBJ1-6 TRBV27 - TGTGCCAGCAGGCAGGGGAACTATAATTCACCCCTCCACTTT CASRQGNYNSPLHF
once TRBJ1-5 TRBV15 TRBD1 TGTGCCACCAGCAGAGGGGGACAGGCCCCTCAGCCCCAGCATTTT CATSRGGQAPQPQHF
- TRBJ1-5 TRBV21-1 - TGTGCCAGCAGCATCCACAGGGGTCAGCCCCAGCATTTT CASSIHRGQPQHF
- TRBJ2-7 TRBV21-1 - - CASSKVGTGTHSYEQYF
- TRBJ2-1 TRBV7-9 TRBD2 TGTGCCAGCAGCTTAGTGCAACTAGCGGGAGCCTCCTACAATGAGCAGTTCTTC CASSLVQLAGASYNEQFF
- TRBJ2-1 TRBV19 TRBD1 TGTGCCAGTAGTAAACAGGGGGCGGGTGATGAGCAGTTCTTC CASSKQGAGDEQFF
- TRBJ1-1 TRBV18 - TGTGCCAGCTCACCACCCACGGTTACGGGGAACACTGAAGCTTTCTTT CASSPPTVTGNTEAFF
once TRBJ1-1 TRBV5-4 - TGTGCCAGCAGCTTGGCCACACAGTTGAACACTGAAGCTTTCTTT CASSLATQLNTEAFF
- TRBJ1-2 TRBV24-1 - TGTGCCACCAGTGATTCGGGGGTTGGCTACACCTTC CATSDSGVGYTF
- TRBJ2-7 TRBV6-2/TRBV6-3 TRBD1 TGTGCCAGCAGTTACGCGGACAGGGGGCCAGGCTACGAGCAGTACTTC CASSYADRGPGYEQYF
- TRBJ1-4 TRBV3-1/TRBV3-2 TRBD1 TGTGCCAGCAGCCCTTTACCCGGACAGGCAAAACTGTTTTTT CASSPLPGQAKLFF
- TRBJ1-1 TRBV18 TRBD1 TGTGCCAGCTCACCTTTCGGACAGGGGACGAACACTGAAGCTTTCTTT CASSPFGQGTNTEAFF
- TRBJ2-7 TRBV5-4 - TGTGCCAGCAGCATTGTGGGCAGGGGCTACGAGCAGTACTTC CASSIVGRGYEQYF
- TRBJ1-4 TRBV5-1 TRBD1 TGCGCCAGCAGCCAAGGACAGGGGGCGGCTGCAACTAATGAAAAACTGTTTTTT CASSQGQGAAATNEKLFF
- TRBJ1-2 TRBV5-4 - TGTGCCAGCAGCCCAATTGTTTCTCAGGGCTACACCTTC CASSPIVSQGYTF
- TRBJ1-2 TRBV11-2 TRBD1 TGTGCCAGCAGCCCCCGGGACAGGGGCATTAGCTACACCTTC CASSPRDRGISYTF
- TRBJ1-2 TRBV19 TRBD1 TGTGCCAGTAGTCCTGGACAGGGGGACTATGGCTACACCTTC CASSPGQGDYGYTF
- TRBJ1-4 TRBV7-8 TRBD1 TGTGCCAGCAGCAGAGGACAGGGGGCACAAAAACTGTTTTTT CASSRGQGAQKLFF
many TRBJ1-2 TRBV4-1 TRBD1 TGCGCCAGCAGCCAAGAATACAGGGGGCAAGGCTATGGCTACACCTTC CASSQEYRGQGYGYTF
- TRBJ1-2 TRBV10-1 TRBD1 TGCGCCAGCAGTGATTCCTCAACAGGGGACTATGGCTACACCTTC CASSDSSTGDYGYTF
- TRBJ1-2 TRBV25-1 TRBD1 TGTGCCAGCAGTCCCGGGACAGAGGGCTACACCTTC CASSPGTEGYTF
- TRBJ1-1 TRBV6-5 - TGTGCCAGCAGTTCGAGACAGAATGAAGCTTTCTTT CASSSRQNEAFF
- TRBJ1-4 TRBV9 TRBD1 TGTGCCAGCAGCGTAGCACAGGGGGGAACTAATGAAAAACTGTTTTTT CASSVAQGGTNEKLFF
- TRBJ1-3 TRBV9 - TGTGCCAGCAGCGTAGAGCTTTTCTCTGGAAACACCATATATTTT CASSVELFSGNTIYF
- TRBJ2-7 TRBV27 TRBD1 TGTGCCAGCAGTTTAAAGGGGGCCTGGGAGCAGTACTTC CASSLKGAWEQYF
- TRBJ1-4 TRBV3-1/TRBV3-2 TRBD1 TGTGCCAGCAGTCGGAGGGGGCAATCTAGCGAAAAACTGTTTTTT CASSRRGQSSEKLFF
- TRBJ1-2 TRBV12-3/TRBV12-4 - TGTGCCAGCAGGAACAGGGATGGCTACACCTTC CASRNRDGYTF
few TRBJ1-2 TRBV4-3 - TGCGCCAGCAGCCAAGCCACAGATTCCTATGGCTACACCTTC CASSQATDSYGYTF
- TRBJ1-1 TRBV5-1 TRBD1 TGCGCCAGCAGCTCGGGACAGGGGGAGAACACTGAAGCTTTCTTT CASSSGQGENTEAFF
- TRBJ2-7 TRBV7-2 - TGTGCCAGCAGCACCCCATTGGAGGGGGCCACCCACGAGCAGTACTTC CASSTPLEGATHEQYF
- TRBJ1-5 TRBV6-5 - TGTGCCAGCAGCCGGAAGGGGGGCAATCAGCCCCAGCATTTT CASSRKGGNQPQHF
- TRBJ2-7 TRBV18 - TGTGCCAGCTCACCACCGGGGGGTCCCAGGGAGCAGTACTTC CASSPPGGPREQYF
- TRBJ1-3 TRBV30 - TGTGCCTGGAGTGGGTTGGGCCCCCAGGACACCATATATTTT CAWSGLGPQDTIYF
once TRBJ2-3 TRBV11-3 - TGTGCCAGCAGCACGGTTACAGATACGCAGTATTTT CASSTVTDTQYF
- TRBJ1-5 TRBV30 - TGTGCCTGGGCGACCAAGGACTCGAGGTGGGCGCCCCAGCATTTT CAWATKDSRWAPQHF